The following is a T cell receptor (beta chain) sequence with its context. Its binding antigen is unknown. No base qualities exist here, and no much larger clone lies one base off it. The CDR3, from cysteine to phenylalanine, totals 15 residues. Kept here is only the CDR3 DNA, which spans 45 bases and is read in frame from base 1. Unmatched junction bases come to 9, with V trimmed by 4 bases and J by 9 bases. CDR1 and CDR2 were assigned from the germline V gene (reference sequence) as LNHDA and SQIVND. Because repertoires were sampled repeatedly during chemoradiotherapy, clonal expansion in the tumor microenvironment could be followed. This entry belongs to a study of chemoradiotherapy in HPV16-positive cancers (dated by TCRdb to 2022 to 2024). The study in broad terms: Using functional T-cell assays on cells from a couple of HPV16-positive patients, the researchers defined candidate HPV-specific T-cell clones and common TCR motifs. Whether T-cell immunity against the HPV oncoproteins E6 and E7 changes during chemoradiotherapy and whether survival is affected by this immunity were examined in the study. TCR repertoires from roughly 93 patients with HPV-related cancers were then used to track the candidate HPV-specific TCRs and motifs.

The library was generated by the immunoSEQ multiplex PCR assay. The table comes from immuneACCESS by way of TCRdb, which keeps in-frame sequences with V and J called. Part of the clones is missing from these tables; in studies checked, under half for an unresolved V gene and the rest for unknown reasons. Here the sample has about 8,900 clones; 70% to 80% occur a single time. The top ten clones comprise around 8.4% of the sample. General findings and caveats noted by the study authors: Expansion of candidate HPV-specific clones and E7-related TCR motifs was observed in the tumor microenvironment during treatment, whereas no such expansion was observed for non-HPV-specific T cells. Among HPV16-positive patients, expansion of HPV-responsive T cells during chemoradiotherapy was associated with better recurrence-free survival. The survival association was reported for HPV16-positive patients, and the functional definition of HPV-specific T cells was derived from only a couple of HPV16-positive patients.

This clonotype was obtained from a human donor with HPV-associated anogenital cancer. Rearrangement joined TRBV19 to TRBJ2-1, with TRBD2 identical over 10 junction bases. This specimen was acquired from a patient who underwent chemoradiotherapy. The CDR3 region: CASSNRLAGAGEQFF. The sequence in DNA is TGTGCCAGTAGTAATCGGCTAGCGGGGGCGGGTGAGCAGTTCTTC.